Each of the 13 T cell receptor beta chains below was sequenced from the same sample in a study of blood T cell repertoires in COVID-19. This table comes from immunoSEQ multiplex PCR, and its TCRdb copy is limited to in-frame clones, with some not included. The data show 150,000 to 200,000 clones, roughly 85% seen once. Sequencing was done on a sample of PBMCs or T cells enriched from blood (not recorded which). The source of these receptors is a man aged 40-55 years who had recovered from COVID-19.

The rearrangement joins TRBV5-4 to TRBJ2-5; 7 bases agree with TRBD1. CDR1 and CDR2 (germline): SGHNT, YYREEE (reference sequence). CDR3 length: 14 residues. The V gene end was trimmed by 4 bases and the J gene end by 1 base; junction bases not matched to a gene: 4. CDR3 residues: CASSAWDSQETQYF. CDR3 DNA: TGTGCCAGCAGCGCCTGGGACAGCCAAGAGACCCAGTACTTC.

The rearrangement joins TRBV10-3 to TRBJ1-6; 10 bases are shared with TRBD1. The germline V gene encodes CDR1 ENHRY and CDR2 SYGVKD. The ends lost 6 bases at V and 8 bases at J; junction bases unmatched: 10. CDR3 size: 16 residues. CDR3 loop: CAIREGTGASYSPLHF. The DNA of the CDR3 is TGTGCCATCAGAGAGGGGACAGGGGCTTCCTATTCACCCCTCCACTTT.

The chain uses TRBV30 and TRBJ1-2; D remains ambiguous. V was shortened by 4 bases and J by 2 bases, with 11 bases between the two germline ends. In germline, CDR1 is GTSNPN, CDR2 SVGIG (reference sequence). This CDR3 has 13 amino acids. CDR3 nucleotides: TGTGCCTGGACTCTCTCAGAAAACTATGGCTACACCTTC. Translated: CAWTLSENYGYTF.

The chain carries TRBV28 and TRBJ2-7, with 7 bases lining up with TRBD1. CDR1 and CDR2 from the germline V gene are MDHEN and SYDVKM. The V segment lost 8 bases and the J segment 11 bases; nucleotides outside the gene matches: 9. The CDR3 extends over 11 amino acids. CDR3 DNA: TGTGCCAGCCTCTCCACAGGGGACAAGTACTTC. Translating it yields CASLSTGDKYF.

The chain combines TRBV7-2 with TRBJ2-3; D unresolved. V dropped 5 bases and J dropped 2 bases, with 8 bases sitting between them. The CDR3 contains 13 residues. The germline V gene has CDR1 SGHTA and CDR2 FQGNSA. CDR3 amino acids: CASSLYNTDTQYF. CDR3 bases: TGTGCCAGCAGCCTTTATAACACAGATACGCAGTATTTT. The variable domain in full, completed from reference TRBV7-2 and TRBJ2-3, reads GAGVSQSPSNKVTEKGKDVELRCDPISGHTALYWYRQSLGQGLEFLIYFQGNSAPDKSGLPSDRFSAERTGGSVSTLTIQRTQQEDSAVYLCASSLYNTDTQYFGPGTRLTVL.

The CDR3 bases are TGTGCCAGCAGCCAAGAAGGGGTACAGACAGATACGCAGTATTTT. This sequence encodes CASSQEGVQTDTQYF. This sequence joins TRBV4-2 and TRBJ2-3; TRBD1 is a possible D gene (5 bases). The V gene's germline CDR1 is LGHNA and CDR2 YNFKEQ. The CDR3 sequence is 15 residues long. V was shortened by 0 bases and J by 3 bases, with 10 bases between the two germline ends.

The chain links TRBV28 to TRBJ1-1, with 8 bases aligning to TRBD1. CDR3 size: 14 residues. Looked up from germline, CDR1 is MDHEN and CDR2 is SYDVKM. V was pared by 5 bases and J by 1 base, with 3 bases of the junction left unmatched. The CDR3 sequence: CASSGTGRNTEAFF. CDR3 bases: TGTGCCAGCAGTGGGACAGGACGGAACACTGAAGCTTTCTTT.

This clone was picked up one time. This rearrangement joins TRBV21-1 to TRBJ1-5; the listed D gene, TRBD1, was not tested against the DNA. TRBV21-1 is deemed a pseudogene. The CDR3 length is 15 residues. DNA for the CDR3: TGTGCCAGCAGCAGGCGAGGACAGGGGAATCAGCCCCAGCATTTT. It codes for CASSRRGQGNQPQHF.

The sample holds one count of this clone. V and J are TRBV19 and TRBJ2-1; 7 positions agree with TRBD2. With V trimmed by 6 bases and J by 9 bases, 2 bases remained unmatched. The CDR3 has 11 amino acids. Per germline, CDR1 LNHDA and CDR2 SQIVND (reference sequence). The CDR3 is CASRGGIEQFF. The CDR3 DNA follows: TGTGCCAGTAGGGGGGGGATTGAGCAGTTCTTC.

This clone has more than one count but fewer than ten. DNA of the CDR3: TGTGCCAGCAGTGGACCGGGACAGGGTAGTCAGCCCCAGCATTTT. Its protein is CASSGPGQGSQPQHF. The V and J genes are TRBV2 and TRBJ1-5; TRBD1 matches 9 bases. This CDR3 has 15 residues. In germline, CDR1 is SNHLY, CDR2 FYNNEI. V lost 4 bases to trimming and J lost 6 bases; unmatched junction nucleotides: 7.

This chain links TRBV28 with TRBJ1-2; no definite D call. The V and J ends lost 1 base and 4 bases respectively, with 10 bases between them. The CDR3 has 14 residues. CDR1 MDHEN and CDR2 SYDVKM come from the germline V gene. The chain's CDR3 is CASSLSRLGYGYTF. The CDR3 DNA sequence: TGTGCCAGCAGTTTATCTAGACTGGGCTATGGCTACACCTTC.

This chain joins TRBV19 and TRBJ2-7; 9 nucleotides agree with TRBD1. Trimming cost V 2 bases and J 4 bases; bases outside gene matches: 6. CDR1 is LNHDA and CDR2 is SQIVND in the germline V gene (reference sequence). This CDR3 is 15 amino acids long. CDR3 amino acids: CASSIIQGAIYEQYF. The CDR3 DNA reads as TGTGCCAGTAGTATAATACAGGGGGCGATTTACGAGCAGTACTTC.

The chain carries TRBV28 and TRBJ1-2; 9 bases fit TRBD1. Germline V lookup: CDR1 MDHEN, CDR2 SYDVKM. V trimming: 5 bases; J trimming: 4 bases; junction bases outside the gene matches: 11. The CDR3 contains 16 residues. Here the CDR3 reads CASSLNRGRIPYGYTF. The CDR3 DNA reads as TGTGCCAGCAGTCTAAACAGGGGGCGAATTCCCTATGGCTACACCTTC.